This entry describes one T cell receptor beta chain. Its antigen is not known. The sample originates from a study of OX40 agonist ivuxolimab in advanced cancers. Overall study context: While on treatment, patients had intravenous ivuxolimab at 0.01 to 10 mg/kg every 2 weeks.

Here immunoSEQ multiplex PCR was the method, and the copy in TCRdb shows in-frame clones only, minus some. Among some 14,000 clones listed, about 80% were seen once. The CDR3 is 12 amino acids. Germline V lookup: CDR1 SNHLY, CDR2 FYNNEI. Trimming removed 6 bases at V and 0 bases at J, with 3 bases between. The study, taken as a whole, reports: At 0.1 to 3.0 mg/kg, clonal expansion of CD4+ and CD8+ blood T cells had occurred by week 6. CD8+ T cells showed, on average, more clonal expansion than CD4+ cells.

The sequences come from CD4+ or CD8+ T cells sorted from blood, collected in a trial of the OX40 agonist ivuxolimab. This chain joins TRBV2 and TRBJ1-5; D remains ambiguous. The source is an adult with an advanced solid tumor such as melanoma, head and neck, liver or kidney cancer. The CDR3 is CASRDSNQPQHF. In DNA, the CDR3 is TGTGCCAGCAGGGATAGCAATCAGCCCCAGCATTTT. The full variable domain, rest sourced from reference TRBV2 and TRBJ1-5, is EPEVTQTPSHQVTQMGQEVILRCVPISNHLYFYWYRQILGQKVEFLVSFYNNEISEKSEIFDDQFSVERPDGSNFTLKIRSTKLEDSAMYFCASRDSNQPQHFGDGTRLSIL.